The rows below give T cell receptor beta chains drawn from one sample of a study of blood T cell repertoires in COVID-19. Profiling relied on immunoSEQ multiplex PCR, and the TCRdb table lists in-frame clones only, not all of them. Here the sample spans about 120,000 clones, around 81% being singletons. The sample comprised peripheral blood. These receptors all stem from a man aged 25-45 years with COVID-19, enrolled during active disease. The CDR3 runs from the conserved cysteine through the conserved F or W. Each record gives: clone size, D gene, V gene, J gene, CDR3 DNA, CDR3 protein. D genes are given only for firm matches. Expanded clones get a size class; other rows say once, few or many, or leave the size out.

NA	TRBD1	TRBV13	TRBJ2-3	TGTGCCAGCAGCTTAACGACAGGGATTAGCACAGATACGCAGTATTTT	CASSLTTGISTDTQYF
NA	NA	TRBV18	TRBJ1-1	TGTGCCAGCTCACAAACCGCGTCTGAAGCTTTCTTT	CASSQTASEAFF
NA	NA	TRBV4-1	TRBJ2-5	TGCGCCAGCAGCCAAGGGAGGGCAGGGAGTCTCGAGACCCAGTACTTC	CASSQGRAGSLETQYF
NA	NA	TRBV19	TRBJ1-1	TGTGCCAGTAGTACATCTCAGTTCACTGAAGCTTTCTTT	CASSTSQFTEAFF
NA	NA	TRBV10-3	TRBJ2-7	TGTGCCATCAGCGGATCAGGGGCCTTTAGCTCCTACGAGCAGTACTTC	CAISGSGAFSSYEQYF
NA	NA	TRBV11-2	TRBJ2-1	TGTGCCAGCAGCTTCAGGGCCACACAGGGATACAATGAGCAGTTCTTC	CASSFRATQGYNEQFF
NA	TRBD1	TRBV29-1	TRBJ1-3	TGCAGCGTATTGACAGGGACTTCTGGAAACACCATATATTTT	CSVLTGTSGNTIYF
NA	NA	TRBV5-4	TRBJ1-2	TGTGCCAGCAGCTTGGCCGGTGCCCATGGCTACACCTTC	CASSLAGAHGYTF
NA	NA	TRBV12-3/TRBV12-4	TRBJ2-7	TGTGCCAGCAGTTTACTCTACGAGCAGTACTTC	CASSLLYEQYF
NA	NA	TRBV11-2	TRBJ2-5	TGTGCCAGCAGAGGGCTAGCGAGGATTCAAGAGACCCAGTACTTC	CASRGLARIQETQYF
NA	TRBD1	TRBV11-2	TRBJ2-3	TGTGCCAGCAGCTTAGGTACTTTGACAGGGTTCACAGATACGCAGTATTTT	CASSLGTLTGFTDTQYF
NA	NA	TRBV19	TRBJ1-6	TGTGCCAGTAGTATTTTGGGCAGGGAAGGAAATTCACCCCTCCACTTT	CASSILGREGNSPLHF
NA	NA	TRBV4-3	TRBJ1-5	TGCGCCAGCAGCCAAGATTCGGGTCAGCCCCAGCATTTT	CASSQDSGQPQHF
NA	TRBD1	TRBV4-1	TRBJ2-7	TGCGCCAGCAGCCAAGTCCAGGGGGCCTACGAGCAGTACTTC	CASSQVQGAYEQYF
NA	TRBD1	TRBV6-5	TRBJ2-2	TGTGCCATCAGAGCAAGGGACAGAGAGGCCGGGGAGCTGTTTTTT	CAIRARDREAGELFF
NA	NA	TRBV27	TRBJ2-3	TGTGCCAGCAGTCCCCTCAGAGTTGCGGGCGGCACAGATACGCAGTATTTT	CASSPLRVAGGTDTQYF
once	NA	TRBV6-5	TRBJ2-1	TGTGCCAGCAGTTACGGTTCAAGGGGTCTCAATGAGCAGTTCTTC	CASSYGSRGLNEQFF
NA	TRBD2	TRBV9	TRBJ2-7	TGTGCCAGCAGCCCGGGGACTAGCGAACCCTCCTACGAGCAGTACTTC	CASSPGTSEPSYEQYF
NA	NA	TRBV27	TRBJ1-2	TGTGCCAGCAGTTTAGAGAGGGTGAATGGCTACACCTTC	CASSLERVNGYTF
NA	NA	TRBV7-8	TRBJ2-1	TGTGCCAGCAGCTTAGGTCTGGATTTGGGGGGTGGCTCCTACAATGAGCAGTTCTTC	CASSLGLDLGGGSYNEQFF
NA	NA	TRBV7-8	TRBJ2-7	TGTGCCAGCAGCTTACGATCACAGGGTGAGGAGCAGTACTTC	CASSLRSQGEEQYF
NA	TRBD1	TRBV19	TRBJ2-1	TGTGCCAGTAGTACCCCCGGGACAGCCCGATCGCAGTTCTTC	CASSTPGTARSQFF
NA	NA	TRBV11-3	TRBJ2-1	TGTGCCAGCAGCTACCGGGACAAAAGCAATGAGCAGTTCTTC	CASSYRDKSNEQFF
NA	NA	TRBV27	TRBJ2-3	TGTGCCAGCAGTACGACTAGCACAGATACGCAGTATTTT	CASSTTSTDTQYF
NA	TRBD1	TRBV28	TRBJ1-6	TGTGCCAGCGGGACAGGGACCTATAATTCACCCCTCCACTTT	CASGTGTYNSPLHF
NA	TRBD2	TRBV28	TRBJ2-7	TGTGCCAGCAGCCGAATAGGGACTAGCGAATCCTACGAGCAGTACTTC	CASSRIGTSESYEQYF
once	TRBD1	TRBV28	TRBJ1-4	TGTGCCAGCAGCCTACAGGGGGCCGCTAATGAAAAACTGTTTTTT	CASSLQGAANEKLFF
NA	NA	TRBV5-6	TRBJ1-1	TGTGCCAGCAGCTTACCTCTGCGGAAAGCTTTCTTT	CASSLPLRKAFF
few	NA	TRBV11-3	TRBJ2-7	TGTGCCAGCAGCCCTCAGGGGGAGCAGTACTTC	CASSPQGEQYF
NA	NA	TRBV11-3	TRBJ1-1	TGTGCCAGCAGCCCCCGTCTAGAGATGAACACTGAAGCTTTCTTT	CASSPRLEMNTEAFF
once	TRBD1	TRBV6-5	TRBJ1-2	TGTGCCAGCAGTTACCTTACAGGGGAGGATGGCTACACCTTC	CASSYLTGEDGYTF
many	TRBD1	TRBV6-5	TRBJ2-2	TGTGCCATCCTACAGGGGGCCCCGAACACCGGGGAGCTGTTTTTT	CAILQGAPNTGELFF